This passage covers 30 T cell receptor beta chains from one sample sequenced in a study of cytomegalovirus exposure and HLA in healthy donors. The PCR made use of 60 Vbeta and 13 Jbeta primers. The assay was immunoSEQ multiplex PCR, and TCRdb's table has in-frame clones only and misses some. Of 130,000 or so clones in the sample, around four fifths were seen once. Sequencing input: PBMCs. The receptors here all came from a female donor in good health and CMV-seronegative.

The chain couples TRBV7-2 to TRBJ1-1, with D tentatively TRBD1 (5 bases). The germline V gene encodes CDR1 SGHTA and CDR2 FQGNSA. CDR3 length: 14 amino acids. V lost 3 bases to trimming and J lost 1 base, with 9 bases between them. The CDR3, as DNA: TGTGCCAGCAGCTTCAGACAGTCGAACACTGAAGCTTTCTTT. It translates to CASSFRQSNTEAFF.

The CDR3 nucleotides are TGTGCCAGTAGTATAGTAGGCGGGGGGCTAGCCAAAAACATTCAGTACTTC. Its translation is CASSIVGGGLAKNIQYF. The rearrangement links TRBV19 to TRBJ2-4; TRBD2 aligns across 8 bases. V dropped 1 base and J dropped 0; count of bases not matched to a gene: 5. Germline CDR1 and CDR2: LNHDA and SQIVND (reference sequence). The CDR3 has 17 amino acids.

This rearrangement joins TRBV6-5 to TRBJ2-7; 7 bases are a match to TRBD2. Germline assignment: CDR1 MNHEY and CDR2 SVGAGI. The V segment lost 5 bases and the J segment 3 bases; nucleotides outside the gene matches: 10. The CDR3 is 15 residues long. The CDR3 DNA reads TGTGCCAGCAGTCCCCAGGTGGGAGGGGTCTACGAGCAGTACTTC. Its protein is CASSPQVGGVYEQYF.

The chain is built from TRBV9 and TRBJ1-1; 8 nucleotides line up with TRBD1. CDR1 SGDLS and CDR2 YYNGEE come from the germline V gene. V was pared by 4 bases and J by 3 bases, with 2 bases of the junction left unmatched. CDR3 length equals 13 residues. The CDR3 DNA sequence: TGTGCCAGCAGCCCGGGACAGGACACTGAAGCTTTCTTT. This encodes CASSPGQDTEAFF.

This clone appeared once. The chain carries TRBV7-2 and TRBJ2-4, with D possibly matching TRBD1 (6 bases). Germline values: CDR1 SGHTA, CDR2 FQGNSA. The CDR3 is 17 amino acids. V dropped 5 bases and J dropped 2 bases, with 19 bases sitting between them. The CDR3 spells CASSARGTQITKNIQYF. DNA of the CDR3: TGTGCCAGCAGCGCTAGGGGGACCCAGATTACCAAAAACATTCAGTACTTC.

The chain carries TRBV30 and TRBJ2-7; D ambiguous. The CDR3 loop spans 13 amino acids. Germline V lookup: CDR1 GTSNPN, CDR2 SVGIG (reference sequence). Trimming shortened V by 1 base and J by 2 bases, and 9 bases separated the two germline ends. The CDR3 DNA reads TGTGCCTGGAGTGGGCAAGAACCCTACGAGCAGTACTTC. Amino acid sequence: CAWSGQEPYEQYF. The whole variable domain, filled in from reference TRBV30 and TRBJ2-7, reads SQTIHQWPATLVQPVGSPLSLECTVEGTSNPNLYWYRQAAGRGLQLLFYSVGIGQISSEVPQNLSASRPQDRQFILSSKKLLLSDSGFYLCAWSGQEPYEQYFGPGTRLTVT.

The rearrangement uses TRBV9 and TRBJ1-6; D is uncertain. Trimming removed 1 base at V and 8 bases at J, with 10 bases between. CDR3 size: 14 residues. Germline CDR1 is SGDLS and CDR2 is YYNGEE. The CDR3 DNA sequence: TGTGCCAGCAGCGTACGGGGAGGTGATTCACCCCTCCACTTT. It translates to CASSVRGGDSPLHF.

The CDR3 protein is CASSPDRGEETQYF. The CDR3 DNA follows: TGTGCCAGCAGCCCGGATCGGGGGGAAGAGACCCAGTACTTC. This chain connects TRBV5-4 to TRBJ2-5; 7 nucleotides line up with TRBD2. The CDR3 consists of 14 residues. The germline V gene encodes CDR1 SGHNT and CDR2 YYREEE (reference sequence). Trimming removed 4 bases from V and 3 bases from J; junction bases left unmatched: 6.

The chain carries TRBV13 and TRBJ2-7, with D perhaps TRBD2 (6 bases). The germline gives CDR1 PRHDT, CDR2 FYEKMQ (reference sequence). V lost 5 bases to trimming and J lost 5 bases, with 10 bases between them. CDR3 size: 12 residues. The CDR3 DNA reads TGTGCCAGCAGCAGCGGCGGGGACGAGCAGTACTTC. Translated: CASSSGGDEQYF. Filled out from reference TRBV13 and TRBJ2-7, the complete variable domain reads AAGVIQSPRHLIKEKRETATLKCYPIPRHDTVYWYQQGPGQDPQFLISFYEKMQSDKGSIPDRFSAQQFSDYHSELNMSSLELGDSALYFCASSSGGDEQYFGPGTRLTVT.

This clone was found a few times. The V gene is TRBV29-1, the J gene TRBJ1-2; D may be TRBD1 (5 bases). V was pared by 3 bases and J by 1 base, with 24 bases between. The germline gives CDR1 SQVTM, CDR2 ANQGSEA. The CDR3 is 18 residues long. The CDR3 DNA reads as TGCAGCGTTGACGGCTTAGGGGTCACAGATTACTTTAACTATGGCTACACCTTC. Translation gives CSVDGLGVTDYFNYGYTF. Looking up the rest from reference TRBV29-1 and TRBJ1-2 gives the full variable domain: SAVISQKPSRDICQRGTSLTIQCQVDSQVTMMFWYRQQPGQSLTLIATANQGSEATYESGFVIDKFPISRPNLTFSTLTVSNMSPEDSSIYLCSVDGLGVTDYFNYGYTFGSGTRLTVV.

This clone was detected only a few times. The rearrangement joins TRBV2 to TRBJ2-2; 9 positions match TRBD1. Trimming cost V 5 bases and J 6 bases; bases outside gene matches: 4. CDR3 length: 14 amino acids. The germline CDR1 and CDR2 sequences are SNHLY and FYNNEI. CDR3 nucleotides: TGTGCCAGCAGTCTGGACAGGGGCGCCGGGGAGCTGTTTTTT. Translating it yields CASSLDRGAGELFF.

The count of this clone is one. The V and J genes are TRBV2 and TRBJ1-5; TRBD1 is a possible D gene (6 bases). Germline-derived CDR1 and CDR2 are SNHLY and FYNNEI. The CDR3 runs to 15 residues. Between the trimmed V and J ends, which lost 3 bases and 9 bases, there was a span of 18 bases. The CDR3 DNA is TGTGCCAGCAGTGAGAGTATCGGGGGGCCGGGGCCCCAGCATTTT. Translated: CASSESIGGPGPQHF.

The V and J genes are TRBV5-1 and TRBJ1-1; 8 nucleotides line up with TRBD1. The germline V gene has CDR1 SGHRS and CDR2 YFSETQ. The CDR3 totals 13 residues. The J segment lost 5 bases and the V segment lost 4 bases, leaving 4 bases of the junction unmatched. DNA of the CDR3: TGCGCCAGCAGCGTGACAGGGGTAACTGAAGCTTTCTTT. This translates into CASSVTGVTEAFF.

The V gene is TRBV7-2, the J gene TRBJ1-2, with D maybe TRBD1 (6 bases). The CDR3 consists of 14 residues. V shed 5 bases and J shed 5 bases, with 15 bases lying between them. CDR1 is SGHTA and CDR2 is FQGNSA in the germline V gene. The CDR3 protein is CASSPGGDGYGYTF. In nucleotides, the CDR3 is TGTGCCAGCAGCCCTGGGGGCGACGGGTATGGCTACACCTTC. The full variable domain, rest sourced from reference TRBV7-2 and TRBJ1-2, is GAGVSQSPSNKVTEKGKDVELRCDPISGHTALYWYRQSLGQGLEFLIYFQGNSAPDKSGLPSDRFSAERTGGSVSTLTIQRTQQEDSAVYLCASSPGGDGYGYTFGSGTRLTVV.

The genes are TRBV2 and TRBJ1-6; 7 nucleotides match TRBD1. The J segment lost 7 bases and the V segment lost 1 base, leaving 4 bases of the junction unmatched. The CDR3 extends over 15 amino acids. Germline CDR1 SNHLY, CDR2 FYNNEI. The CDR3 reads CASSEVTGVNSPLHF. The CDR3 region has the DNA TGTGCCAGCAGTGAAGTTACAGGGGTCAATTCACCCCTCCACTTT.

The J gene is TRBJ1-2, the V gene TRBV4-3; D is uncertain. Germline CDR1 is LGHNA and CDR2 is YSLEER. V was clipped by 0 bases and J by 2 bases, with 13 bases between them. The CDR3 has 16 residues. The CDR3: CASSQDTLPSNYGYTF. Written as DNA, the CDR3 is TGCGCCAGCAGCCAAGATACCCTCCCGAGCAACTATGGCTACACCTTC.

In its sample, this clone was seen a few times. This chain uses TRBV5-1 with TRBJ2-1, with D maybe TRBD2 (5 bases). Trimming pared 4 bases from V and 3 bases from J, leaving 17 bases between. The CDR3 has 16 amino acids. The germline CDR1 and CDR2 sequences are SGHRS and YFSETQ. CDR3 DNA sequence: TGCGCCAGCAGCGGTGGAGCGGCCTCTTTCTACAATGAGCAGTTCTTC. Its translation is CASSGGAASFYNEQFF.

This clone appeared a single time. The CDR3 is CASSIGLAGDGDTQYF. The CDR3 DNA follows: TGTGCCAGCAGCATTGGACTAGCGGGAGATGGAGATACGCAGTATTTT. The chain has TRBV7-2 and TRBJ2-3; 13 positions agree with TRBD2. Germline values: CDR1 SGHTA, CDR2 FQGNSA. There are 16 residues in the CDR3. V shed 5 bases and J 5 bases; nucleotides not matched to a gene: 7.

The genes are TRBV11-2 and TRBJ2-5, with D tentatively TRBD1 (6 bases). Judging by the DNA end, TRBJ2-7 fits better; the J call may be wrong. Germline V CDR1 and CDR2: SGHAT, FQNNGV. The CDR3 covers 15 residues. The CDR3 nucleotides are TGTGCCAGCAGCTTACGGGACACGGTCTCCTACGAGCAGTACTTC. This encodes CASSLRDTVSYEQYF.

This sequence joins TRBV28 and TRBJ1-1; possible D gene TRBD1, 5 bases. CDR3 length: 16 residues. Trimming removed 1 base from V and 5 bases from J, with 17 bases in between. Germline lookup yields CDR1 MDHEN and CDR2 SYDVKM. CDR3 DNA sequence: TGTGCCAGCAGTTTATCCCCCCGGGGGGAATGGACTGAAGCTTTCTTT. This translates into CASSLSPRGEWTEAFF. Supplemented by reference TRBV28 and TRBJ1-1, the full variable domain reads DVKVTQSSRYLVKRTGEKVFLECVQDMDHENMFWYRQDPGLGLRLIYFSYDVKMKEKGDIPEGYSVSREKKERFSLILESASTNQTSMYLCASSLSPRGEWTEAFFGQGTRLTVV.

The V and J genes are TRBV7-8 and TRBJ2-1; a possible D gene is TRBD1 (6 bases). The CDR3 extends over 14 amino acids. Per germline, CDR1 SGHVS and CDR2 FQNEAQ. V was shortened by 5 bases and J by 3 bases, with 11 bases between the two germline ends. The CDR3 coding sequence is TGTGCCAGCAGCGAAACAGGGATCTACAATGAGCAGTTCTTC. Protein sequence: CASSETGIYNEQFF.

This sequence joins TRBV6-1 and TRBJ1-1; a possible D gene is TRBD1 (5 bases). Trimming removed 4 bases from V and 3 bases from J, with 12 bases in between. Germline assignment: CDR1 MNHNS and CDR2 SASEGT. The CDR3 extends over 14 amino acids. Here the CDR3 DNA reads TGTGCCAGCAGTGCAACTACAGGTTACACTGAAGCTTTCTTT. It encodes CASSATTGYTEAFF.

The V and J genes are TRBV28 and TRBJ2-7; D possibly corresponds to TRBD2 (5 bases). The CDR3 has 12 residues. V lost 9 bases and J lost 6, with 15 bases in between. The germline V gene encodes CDR1 MDHEN and CDR2 SYDVKM. Written as DNA, the CDR3 is TGTGCCAGTCCAGACGGGAACGGCGAGCAGTACTTC. It is translated as CASPDGNGEQYF.

This CDR3 reads CASSSGGTGRETQYF. CDR3 in DNA: TGCGCCAGCAGCTCCGGCGGGACAGGTCGGGAGACCCAGTACTTC. The chain uses TRBV5-1 and TRBJ2-5; 8 bases agree with TRBD1. CDR1 is SGHRS, CDR2 YFSETQ, per germline. This CDR3 region has 15 residues. With 3 bases clipped from V and 5 bases from J, the junction kept 9 bases outside the gene matches.

The chain couples TRBV7-9 to TRBJ2-7; TRBD2 is a possible D gene (6 bases). Germline CDR1 reads SEHNR; CDR2 reads FQNEAQ (reference sequence). The ends were cut back, 0 bases at V and 0 bases at J, with 9 bases in the middle. This CDR3 has 15 amino acids. Here the CDR3 reads CASSLASGSSYEQYF. The CDR3 DNA sequence: TGTGCCAGCAGCTTAGCTAGCGGAAGCTCCTACGAGCAGTACTTC.

V usage is TRBV13 and J usage is TRBJ1-3; D is ambiguous. CDR1 is PRHDT and CDR2 is FYEKMQ in the germline V gene (reference sequence). This CDR3 spans 16 amino acids. Trimming pared 2 bases from V and 0 bases from J, leaving 11 bases between. CDR3: CASSLNPGPSGNTIYF. In nucleotides, the CDR3 is TGTGCCAGCAGCTTAAACCCTGGCCCCTCTGGAAACACCATATATTTT.

CDR3 bases: TGCAGCGTTCGGGGACAGGGTCTAGGTGAAAAACTGTTTTTT. This gives the protein CSVRGQGLGEKLFF. The genes are TRBV29-1 and TRBJ1-4, with 9 bases identical to TRBD1. Germline V gene sequence: CDR1 SQVTM, CDR2 ANQGSEA. The CDR3 is made up of 14 amino acids. The J segment lost 7 bases and the V segment lost 5 bases, leaving 8 bases of the junction unmatched. The variable domain in full, with the rest retrieved from reference TRBV29-1 and TRBJ1-4, is SAVISQKPSRDICQRGTSLTIQCQVDSQVTMMFWYRQQPGQSLTLIATANQGSEATYESGFVIDKFPISRPNLTFSTLTVSNMSPEDSSIYLCSVRGQGLGEKLFFGSGTQLSVL.

The rearrangement joins TRBV4-3 to TRBJ2-5; 10 positions agree with TRBD2. The trim removed 5 bases at V and 5 bases at J, leaving 8 bases unmatched. The CDR3 runs 15 residues. The germline CDR1 and CDR2 sequences are LGHNA and YSLEER. In nucleotides, the CDR3 is TGCGCCAGCAGCTCCCTAGCGGGAGTTCGGGAGACCCAGTACTTC. This gives the protein CASSSLAGVRETQYF.

As DNA, the CDR3 is TGTGCCAGCAGCATAGGCCCGGGAGAAGGCTACGAGCAGTACTTC. This codes for CASSIGPGEGYEQYF. This chain uses TRBV7-2 with TRBJ2-5; D perhaps matches TRBD2 (6 bases). The DNA end is a closer match to TRBJ2-7, so the J assignment may be wrong. The CDR3 covers 15 residues. Germline CDR1 reads SGHTA; CDR2 reads FQGNSA.

This chain connects TRBV29-1 to TRBJ1-1; D remains unclear. Germline CDR1 is SQVTM and CDR2 is ANQGSEA. The V and J ends lost 1 base and 4 bases respectively, with 10 bases between them. This CDR3 region has 13 residues. CDR3 in amino acids: CSVEGSGFTEAFF. The CDR3 bases are TGCAGCGTTGAAGGGTCAGGCTTCACTGAAGCTTTCTTT.